Listed below are T cell receptor beta chains from one sample, sequenced in a study of blood T cell repertoires in COVID-19. The repertoire was sequenced with immunoSEQ multiplex PCR; TCRdb's copy has only in-frame clones and lacks some. Among some 26,000 clones listed, roughly nine tenths were seen once. The material sequenced was peripheral blood. These receptors were obtained from an older man with active COVID-19. Each CDR3 is given with its conserved first and last residue. A D gene is named only where the DNA matches it firmly. Clone size is given for some rows only: seen once, a few or many times, or a class if the clone is expanded.

v_gene,d_gene,abundance,j_gene,CDR3aa,CDR3nt
TRBV9,NA,NA,TRBJ2-1,CASSGEGNEQFF,TGTGCCAGCAGTGGTGAGGGTAATGAGCAGTTCTTC
TRBV5-1,TRBD1,few,TRBJ1-6,CASSPDRTNSPLHF,TGCGCCAGCAGCCCGGACAGGACCAATTCACCCCTCCACTTT
TRBV5-1,TRBD1,NA,TRBJ1-6,CASSYTGAANSPLHF,TGCGCCAGCAGTTATACAGGGGCAGCCAATTCACCCCTCCACTTT
TRBV2,TRBD1,NA,TRBJ1-5,CASSRTGDQPQHF,TGTGCCAGCAGTCGCACAGGGGATCAGCCCCAGCATTTT
TRBV9,TRBD2,few,TRBJ2-3,CASSVGLAGGDTQYF,TGTGCCAGCAGCGTGGGGCTAGCGGGGGGGGATACGCAGTATTTT
TRBV3-1/TRBV3-2,NA,NA,TRBJ1-6,CASSLRGGNSPLHF,TGTGCCAGCAGCTTACGGGGGGGTAACTCACCCCTCCACTTT
TRBV2,TRBD1,NA,TRBJ2-7,CASRTGGSLVSYEQYF,TGTGCCAGCAGGACAGGGGGCAGCTTAGTCTCCTACGAGCAGTACTTC
TRBV19,NA,NA,TRBJ1-1,CASSSGYTEAFF,TGTGCCAGCTCGTCCGGGTACACTGAAGCTTTCTTT
TRBV6-5,TRBD1,NA,TRBJ1-1,CASSPSTGGGVAFF,TGTGCCAGCAGTCCCTCGACAGGGGGAGGAGTTGCTTTCTTT
TRBV19,TRBD2,NA,TRBJ2-7,CASRAGTYEQYF,TGTGCCAGTAGAGCGGGGACCTACGAGCAGTACTTC
TRBV6-5,NA,NA,TRBJ1-3,CASRTTPNSGNTIYF,TGTGCCAGCAGAACGACACCTAACTCTGGAAACACCATATATTTT
TRBV7-3,NA,NA,TRBJ2-3,CASSLAGTSTDTQYF,TGTGCCAGCAGCTTAGCGGGGACTAGCACAGATACGCAGTATTTT
TRBV6-5,TRBD1,NA,TRBJ1-2,CASSPRQGDGYTF,TGTGCCAGCAGTCCTAGACAGGGAGATGGCTACACCTTC
TRBV11-1,NA,few,TRBJ2-7,CASSRGEAGEQYF,TGTGCCAGCAGCAGGGGCGAAGCTGGGGAGCAGTACTTC
TRBV30,TRBD1,NA,TRBJ1-2,CAWSVNRGYGYTF,TGTGCCTGGAGTGTGAACAGGGGCTATGGCTACACCTTC
TRBV6-5,TRBD1,NA,TRBJ2-3,CASSHRGEGTDTQYF,TGTGCCAGCAGCCACAGGGGCGAGGGCACAGATACGCAGTATTTT
TRBV2,TRBD2,NA,TRBJ2-2,CASRGTSGVNTGELFF,TGTGCCAGCAGGGGAACTAGCGGCGTTAACACCGGGGAGCTGTTTTTT
TRBV9,NA,NA,TRBJ1-1,CASSEQDISSTFF,TGTGCCAGCAGCGAACAGGACATCTCTTCAACTTTCTTT
TRBV7-2,NA,NA,TRBJ1-1,CASSLGYAVNTEAFF,TGTGCCAGCAGCTTAGGGTATGCGGTGAACACTGAAGCTTTCTTT
TRBV3-1/TRBV3-2,TRBD1,NA,TRBJ2-7,CASSLGTGGRYEQYF,TGTGCCAGCAGCCTCGGGACAGGGGGCAGGTACGAGCAGTACTTC
TRBV6-1,TRBD1,NA,TRBJ2-7,CASSGIIGQGEDEQYF,TGTGCCAGCAGTGGAATCATTGGACAGGGTGAAGACGAGCAGTACTTC
TRBV4-1,TRBD1,NA,TRBJ2-1,CASSQAIRDRYYNEQFF,TGCGCCAGCAGCCAAGCGATCCGGGACAGGTACTACAATGAGCAGTTCTTC
TRBV6-2/TRBV6-3,NA,NA,TRBJ1-2,CASSPGGTDYGYTF,TGTGCCAGCAGTCCGGGAGGGACCGACTATGGCTACACCTTC
TRBV4-1,NA,NA,TRBJ2-2,CASSPRGDQSTGELFF,TGCGCCAGCAGCCCCAGGGGGGACCAGAGCACCGGGGAGCTGTTTTTT
TRBV27,TRBD1,NA,TRBJ2-7,CASSLIGDRAYEQYF,TGTGCCAGCAGTTTAATCGGGGACAGGGCCTACGAGCAGTACTTC
TRBV9,NA,NA,TRBJ2-2,CASSQGASGANTGELFF,TGTGCCAGCAGCCAAGGGGCATCCGGAGCGAACACCGGGGAGCTGTTTTTT
TRBV9,NA,NA,TRBJ1-5,CASRGRDQPQHF,TGTGCCAGTCGAGGCCGGGATCAGCCCCAGCATTTT
TRBV28,TRBD2,NA,TRBJ2-7,CASSFARGGVSYEQYF,TGTGCCAGCAGTTTTGCCCGGGGGGGGGTGAGCTACGAGCAGTACTTC
TRBV6-2/TRBV6-3,TRBD1,NA,TRBJ2-7,CASSGGQEAYEQYF,TGTGCCAGCAGCGGTGGACAGGAAGCCTACGAGCAGTACTTC
TRBV24-1,TRBD2,NA,TRBJ2-3,CATSDPGDYTDTQYF,TGTGCCACCAGTGATCCCGGGGACTACACAGATACGCAGTATTTT
TRBV6-1,NA,once,TRBJ2-3,CASSETVSTDTQYF,TGTGCCAGCAGTGAAACGGTCAGCACAGATACGCAGTATTTT
TRBV5-4,TRBD1,NA,TRBJ2-5,CASSTSGTGRKTQYF,TGTGCCAGCAGCACCTCCGGGACAGGGAGAAAGACCCAGTACTTC
TRBV27,NA,NA,TRBJ1-2,CASTTSGYHGYTF,TGTGCCAGTACAACCTCAGGGTACCATGGCTACACCTTC
TRBV6-6,TRBD1,once,TRBJ2-7,CASREGTGDYEQYF,TGTGCCAGCAGGGAAGGGACAGGGGACTACGAGCAGTACTTC
TRBV6-2/TRBV6-3,TRBD2,NA,TRBJ2-7,CASSYTTGLAGSEPAFYEQYF,TGTGCCAGCAGTTACACGACGGGACTAGCGGGGTCAGAACCGGCGTTCTACGAGCAGTACTTC
TRBV6-5,TRBD1,NA,TRBJ1-6,CASRDRGLSPLHF,TGTGCCAGCAGGGACAGGGGGCTTTCACCCCTCCACTTT
TRBV11-2,NA,NA,TRBJ2-3,CASTHRPSTDTQYF,TGTGCCAGCACTCACAGGCCCAGCACAGATACGCAGTATTTT
TRBV5-1,NA,once,TRBJ1-3,CASSLAGDSGNTIYF,TGCGCCAGCAGCTTGGCCGGGGACTCTGGAAACACCATATATTTT
TRBV7-2,NA,once,TRBJ2-1,CASSKDIYNEQFF,TGTGCCAGCAGCAAGGACATATACAATGAGCAGTTCTTC
TRBV5-1,TRBD1,NA,TRBJ1-6,CASSLQGPYNSPLHF,TGCGCCAGCAGCTTACAGGGGCCCTATAATTCACCCCTCCACTTT
TRBV2,TRBD1,NA,TRBJ2-7,CASSVAGTGAYEQYF,TGTGCCAGCAGTGTTGCTGGGACAGGGGCCTACGAGCAGTACTTC
TRBV4-1,NA,NA,TRBJ1-2,CASSLQGGYGYTF,TGCGCCAGCAGCCTTCAGGGCGGCTATGGCTACACCTTC
TRBV27,NA,NA,TRBJ1-1,CASRSYMNTEAFF,TGTGCCAGCCGGAGCTACATGAACACTGAAGCTTTCTTT
TRBV27,TRBD1,NA,TRBJ2-5,CASSRGGTGVETQYF,TGTGCCAGCAGTCGAGGCGGGACAGGGGTCGAGACCCAGTACTTC
TRBV7-2,TRBD2,NA,TRBJ2-7,CASSFSGGSYEQYF,TGTGCCAGCAGCTTTAGCGGGGGGTCCTACGAGCAGTACTTC
TRBV29-1,NA,NA,TRBJ1-2,CSVMEANYGYTF,TGCAGCGTTATGGAGGCTAACTATGGCTACACCTTC
TRBV30,NA,NA,TRBJ2-2,CAWSLTRVKAGELFF,TGTGCCTGGAGCCTAACCAGGGTTAAGGCCGGGGAGCTGTTTTTT